This T cell receptor (beta chain) was retrieved from a study of T-cell reconstitution after alpha-beta-depleted transplantation in children. The library targeted TCRbeta and was prepared with unique molecular identifiers. TCRdb processed the PCR reads anew with MiXCR; each CDR3 protein has one entry. The profile shows just under 550,000 distinct CDR3 sequences, around 16% of them singletons. V gave up 4 bases and J gave up 2 bases; unmatched junction bases: 5. The CDR3 runs to 17 residues. The germline V gene has CDR1 SEHNR and CDR2 FQNEAQ (reference sequence). Sample: PBMCs from the stem cell graft donor, taken from the stem cell graft. The origin of this receptor is a human donor who donated a stem cell graft to a child with acute lymphoblastic leukemia. This sequence joins TRBV7-9 and TRBJ2-1, with 13 bases that match TRBD2. CDR3 region: CASSSGLAGATYNEQFF. The CDR3, as DNA: TGTGCCAGCAGCTCCGGACTAGCGGGAGCCACCTACAATGAGCAGTTCTTC.